These 27 T cell receptor beta chains were all obtained from the same sample, sequenced in a study of blood T cell repertoires in COVID-19. Some clones are missing from TCRdb's copy, which holds only in-frame ones; the method was immunoSEQ multiplex PCR. The sample holds 300,000 to 400,000 clones, 90% seen once. Sequencing input: PBMCs or T cells enriched from blood (not recorded which). The receptors here all came from a woman aged 30 to 39 who had been exposed to COVID-19.

This chain uses TRBV3-1 (or the pseudogene TRBV3-2) with TRBJ1-1, with D possibly TRBD1 on 5 matching bases. The germline V and J ends were trimmed by 1 base and 0 bases, with 15 bases remaining between them. CDR3 size: 17 residues. The germline V gene has CDR1 LGHDT and CDR2 YNNKEL (reference sequence). The CDR3 region is CASSQGREGQMNTEAFF. In DNA form, the CDR3 reads TGTGCCAGCAGCCAAGGCAGGGAGGGGCAAATGAACACTGAAGCTTTCTTT.

The gene calls are TRBV7-8 and TRBJ1-1; D is possibly TRBD1 (6 bases). The germline gives CDR1 SGHVS, CDR2 FQNEAQ. Trimming stripped 4 bases from V and 4 bases from J, with 16 bases between. This CDR3 is built from 15 residues. DNA for the CDR3: TGTGCCAGCAGCTCCCTCGGTACAGGGAGCACTGAAGCTTTCTTT. Its protein is CASSSLGTGSTEAFF.

The rearrangement links TRBV11-1 to TRBJ2-5; D may be TRBD1 (6 bases). The V end was cut by 3 bases, the J end by 5 bases, with 16 bases between. This CDR3 has 15 amino acids. Germline V gene data show CDR1 as SGHAT and CDR2 as FQDESV (reference sequence). CDR3 amino acids: CASSFVGQGRETQYF. The CDR3 DNA follows: TGTGCCAGCAGCTTCGTTGGTCAGGGGCGGGAGACCCAGTACTTC. The entire variable domain, with the rest obtained from reference TRBV11-1 and TRBJ2-5, is as follows: EAEVAQSPRYKITEKSQAVAFWCDPISGHATLYWYRQILGQGPELLVQFQDESVVDDSQLPKDRFSAERLKGVDSTLKIQPAELGDSAMYLCASSFVGQGRETQYFGPGTRLLVL.

V is TRBV7-3 and J is TRBJ2-3; 12 nucleotides agree with TRBD2. This CDR3 is built from 16 residues. The germline V gene has CDR1 SGHTA and CDR2 FQGTGA. V lost 4 bases, J lost 4 bases, and 6 bases stayed unmatched. The DNA of the CDR3 is TGTGCCAGCAGCTCTCGACTAGCGGGGGACGCAGATACGCAGTATTTT. Translation gives CASSSRLAGDADTQYF.

This clone has a single count. The chain employs TRBV5-1 and TRBJ2-5, with 14 bases matching TRBD2. The CDR3 covers 20 residues. The V gene end was trimmed by 2 bases and the J gene end by 2 bases; junction bases not matched to a gene: 14. Per germline, CDR1 SGHRS and CDR2 YFSETQ. The CDR3 DNA reads as TGCGCCAGCAGCTTAAGCCGGACTAGCGGGGGGCAAGGGCTGCAAGAGACCCAGTACTTC. It encodes CASSLSRTSGGQGLQETQYF.

The chain is built from TRBV7-8 and TRBJ2-3; TRBD2 matches 10 bases. The CDR3 is made up of 17 amino acids. J was trimmed by 4 bases and V by 5 bases; bases with no gene match: 12. CDR1 is SGHVS and CDR2 is FQNEAQ in the germline V gene. This CDR3 reads CASSAALAGVESDTQYF. CDR3 DNA sequence: TGTGCCAGCAGCGCGGCGCTAGCGGGGGTTGAATCAGATACGCAGTATTTT.

This chain links TRBV2 with TRBJ1-6, with 10 bases lining up with TRBD1. Germline loops: CDR1 SNHLY, CDR2 FYNNEI. The CDR3 consists of 15 residues. V lost 5 bases and J lost 8; bases outside the gene matches: 6. The CDR3 DNA sequence: TGTGCCAGCAGTTCCAGGACAGGGGGTTATTCACCCCTCCACTTT. Protein sequence: CASSSRTGGYSPLHF.

CDR3 coding DNA: TGTGCCAGCAGTGACGGTTTAGGGGGAGTCTATGGCTACACCTTC. Its translation is CASSDGLGGVYGYTF. The V and J genes are TRBV6-4 and TRBJ1-2, with a tentative D call TRBD1 (6 bases). The V gene lost 2 bases and the J gene lost 4 bases, with 14 bases spanning the gap. This CDR3 contains 15 residues. The germline V gene encodes CDR1 MRHNA and CDR2 SNTAGT.

The chain combines TRBV2 with TRBJ1-5; 7 bases fit TRBD1. The CDR3 spans 14 residues. V dropped 7 bases and J dropped 5; count of bases not matched to a gene: 8. Germline V gene data show CDR1 as SNHLY and CDR2 as FYNNEI. The CDR3 DNA sequence: TGTGCCAGCACCCTGACAGGGTGGGATCAGCCCCAGCATTTT. Encoded protein: CASTLTGWDQPQHF.

The chain links TRBV6-5 to TRBJ1-2; 8 nucleotides agree with TRBD1. The CDR3 has 16 amino acids. In germline, CDR1 is MNHEY, CDR2 SVGAGI. Trimming removed 0 bases from V and 5 bases from J; junction bases left unmatched: 8. CDR3 protein: CASSYSSPGGRYGYTF. In DNA, the CDR3 is TGTGCCAGCAGTTACTCTTCCCCAGGGGGCCGGTATGGCTACACCTTC.

This chain links TRBV5-1 with TRBJ1-2, with a weak D call TRBD1 (5 bases). Trimming cost V 4 bases and J 4 bases, with 14 bases left between them. This CDR3 is built from 14 residues. Per germline, CDR1 SGHRS and CDR2 YFSETQ. CDR3 sequence: CASSHVQGSYGYTF. CDR3 DNA: TGCGCCAGCAGCCATGTCCAGGGCAGCTATGGCTACACCTTC.

In DNA form, the CDR3 reads TGTGCCAGCAGTTTTCTCGAAGCGGGGGGGCGGCAGACCCAGTACTTC. Amino acids: CASSFLEAGGRQTQYF. The rearrangement joins TRBV6-2 or TRBV6-3 to TRBJ2-5, with 10 bases identical to TRBD2. This CDR3 is 16 amino acids long. The V gene's germline CDR1 is MNHEY and CDR2 SVGEGT. Losses at the gene ends were 4 bases for V and 6 bases for J; bases not matched to a gene: 11.

V and J are TRBV6-1 and TRBJ1-1, with 8 bases aligning to TRBD1. Germline V lookup: CDR1 MNHNS, CDR2 SASEGT. J lost 5 bases, V lost 1 base, and 3 bases had no gene match. CDR3 length: 14 amino acids. CDR3 loop: CASSEGTGRTEAFF. The CDR3 DNA follows: TGTGCCAGCAGTGAAGGGACAGGGAGAACTGAAGCTTTCTTT.

CDR3 DNA: TGTGCCAGTAGTACCACAGGGGGCTCTAGCAATCAGCCCCAGCATTTT. This sequence encodes CASSTTGGSSNQPQHF. The V and J genes are TRBV19 and TRBJ1-5, with 9 bases identical to TRBD1. The V segment lost 4 bases and the J segment 0 bases; nucleotides outside the gene matches: 4. Germline assignment: CDR1 LNHDA and CDR2 SQIVND (reference sequence). The CDR3 runs 16 residues.

The J gene is TRBJ2-1, the V gene TRBV7-2; 8 bases match TRBD2. This CDR3 contains 19 residues. Germline V CDR1 and CDR2: SGHTA, FQGNSA. V trimming: 1 base; J trimming: 1 base; junction bases outside the gene matches: 12. The CDR3 protein is CASSLDVGVSGASYNEQFF. The CDR3 DNA reads TGTGCCAGCAGCTTAGATGTAGGGGTTAGCGGGGCATCCTACAATGAGCAGTTCTTC.

This sequence joins TRBV29-1 and TRBJ1-1; D remains ambiguous. Trimming removed 6 bases from V and 3 bases from J, with 11 bases in between. CDR1 is SQVTM, CDR2 ANQGSEA, per germline. The CDR3 sequence is 12 residues long. For the CDR3, the DNA is TGCAGCGTCGCGCCGCGTTACACTGAAGCTTTCTTT. It specifies CSVAPRYTEAFF.

The chain employs TRBV27 and TRBJ1-2; TRBD1 agrees at 11 bases. CDR1 MNHEY and CDR2 SMNVEV come from the germline V gene (reference sequence). The ends lost 6 bases at V and 13 bases at J; junction bases unmatched: 13. The length of the CDR3 is 14 residues. The chain's CDR3 is CASSSIRDRGFRTF. The CDR3 region has the DNA TGTGCCAGCAGCTCTATCCGGGACAGGGGGTTTCGCACCTTC.

V gene TRBV6-2 or TRBV6-3 combines with J gene TRBJ2-7; no clear D. Germline loops: CDR1 MNHEY, CDR2 SVGEGT. This CDR3 is built from 11 residues. The germline V and J ends were trimmed by 4 bases and 3 bases, with 4 bases remaining between them. The CDR3 region has the DNA TGTGCCAGCAGTTCGTTCTACGAGCAGTACTTC. Amino acids: CASSSFYEQYF.

This sequence joins TRBV7-9 and TRBJ1-2, with 9 positions matching TRBD1. This CDR3 region has 15 residues. Losses at the gene ends were 0 bases for V and 5 bases for J; bases not matched to a gene: 4. The V gene's germline CDR1 is SEHNR and CDR2 FQNEAQ (reference sequence). The CDR3 is CASSLAAGTGYGYTF. For the CDR3, the DNA is TGTGCCAGCAGCTTAGCCGCCGGGACAGGGTATGGCTACACCTTC. The variable domain in full, with the rest retrieved from reference TRBV7-9 and TRBJ1-2, is DTGVSQNPRHKITKRGQNVTFRCDPISEHNRLYWYRQTLGQGPEFLTYFQNEAQLEKSRLLSDRFSAERPKGSFSTLEIQRTEQGDSAMYLCASSLAAGTGYGYTFGSGTRLTVV.

This chain links TRBV5-1 with TRBJ1-1; D is ambiguous. This CDR3 has 16 residues. Per the germline V gene, CDR1 is SGHRS and CDR2 is YFSETQ. Trimming removed 4 bases at V and 4 bases at J, with 20 bases between. The CDR3 DNA sequence: TGCGCCAGCAGCCCGACCGGGAGCCAAATCGTCACTGAAGCTTTCTTT. Its translation: CASSPTGSQIVTEAFF.

V is TRBV6-2 or TRBV6-3 and J is TRBJ1-5, with unresolved D. Germline V gene data show CDR1 as MNHEY and CDR2 as SVGEGT. There are 12 residues in the CDR3. V was shortened by 2 bases and J by 9 bases, with 8 bases between the two germline ends. In DNA, the CDR3 is TGTGCCAGCAGTTACCTAGGCCGGCCCCAGCATTTT. Translated: CASSYLGRPQHF.

The DNA of the CDR3 is TGTGCCAGCAGCCATGTGGACAGAAACTATGGCTACACCTTC. This translates into CASSHVDRNYGYTF. V and J are TRBV5-8 and TRBJ1-2, with D possibly TRBD1 on 6 matching bases. The CDR3 contains 14 residues. Germline assignment: CDR1 SGHTS and CDR2 YDEGEE. The germline V and J ends were trimmed by 4 bases and 2 bases, with 12 bases remaining between them. The variable domain in full, with the rest retrieved from reference TRBV5-8 and TRBJ1-2, is EAGVTQSPTHLIKTRGQQATLRCSPISGHTSVYWYQQALGLGLQFLLWYDEGEERNRGNFPPRFSGRQFPNYSSELNVNALELEDSALYLCASSHVDRNYGYTFGSGTRLTVV.

The chain employs TRBV9 and TRBJ1-5; tentatively, D is TRBD1 (6 bases). The ends were cut back, 3 bases at V and 6 bases at J, with 19 bases in the middle. The CDR3 extends over 16 amino acids. Germline V CDR1 and CDR2: SGDLS, YYNGEE. The CDR3, as DNA: TGTGCCAGCAGCGCCTCGCCCACAGGGAGAGGTCAGCCCCAGCATTTT. This sequence encodes CASSASPTGRGQPQHF.

The J gene is TRBJ2-7, the V gene TRBV5-1, with 8 bases lining up with TRBD1. The J segment lost 3 bases and the V segment lost 7 bases, leaving 6 bases of the junction unmatched. The CDR3 totals 13 residues. The germline V gene has CDR1 SGHRS and CDR2 YFSETQ. CDR3 sequence (DNA): TGCGCCAGCCATCAGACAGGGGTCTACGAGCAGTACTTC. This gives the protein CASHQTGVYEQYF.

The chain employs TRBV7-9 and TRBJ2-7; D possibly corresponds to TRBD2 (5 bases). V was clipped by 0 bases and J by 4 bases, with 10 bases between them. This CDR3 is 14 amino acids long. Per germline, CDR1 SEHNR and CDR2 FQNEAQ (reference sequence). CDR3 sequence: CASSLAHGSYEQYF. As DNA, the CDR3 is TGTGCCAGCAGCTTAGCGCATGGGAGTTACGAGCAGTACTTC. Together with reference TRBV7-9 and TRBJ2-7, the CDR3 gives the full variable domain: DTGVSQNPRHKITKRGQNVTFRCDPISEHNRLYWYRQTLGQGPEFLTYFQNEAQLEKSRLLSDRFSAERPKGSFSTLEIQRTEQGDSAMYLCASSLAHGSYEQYFGPGTRLTVT.

The chain is built from TRBV3-1 (or the pseudogene TRBV3-2) and TRBJ1-5; D is perhaps TRBD1 (5 bases). The CDR3 is 15 amino acids. The germline gives CDR1 LGHDT, CDR2 YNNKEL (reference sequence). The V end was cut by 4 bases, the J end by 6 bases, with 16 bases between. The CDR3 DNA follows: TGTGCCAGCAGCCCAACGACGGGGGGACTTCAGCCCCAGCATTTT. Amino acid sequence: CASSPTTGGLQPQHF.

This clone was detected only a few times. The genes are TRBV23-1 and TRBJ1-1; 7 nucleotides agree with TRBD1. TRBV23-1 is treated as an ORF (open reading frame) with a function not yet certain. Trimming took 0 bases from V and 3 from J; bases not matched to a gene: 10. This CDR3 is 17 amino acids long. The CDR3 here is CASSQSPHRGEDTEAFF. CDR3 DNA: TGCGCCAGCAGTCAATCCCCGCACAGGGGAGAGGACACTGAAGCTTTCTTT.